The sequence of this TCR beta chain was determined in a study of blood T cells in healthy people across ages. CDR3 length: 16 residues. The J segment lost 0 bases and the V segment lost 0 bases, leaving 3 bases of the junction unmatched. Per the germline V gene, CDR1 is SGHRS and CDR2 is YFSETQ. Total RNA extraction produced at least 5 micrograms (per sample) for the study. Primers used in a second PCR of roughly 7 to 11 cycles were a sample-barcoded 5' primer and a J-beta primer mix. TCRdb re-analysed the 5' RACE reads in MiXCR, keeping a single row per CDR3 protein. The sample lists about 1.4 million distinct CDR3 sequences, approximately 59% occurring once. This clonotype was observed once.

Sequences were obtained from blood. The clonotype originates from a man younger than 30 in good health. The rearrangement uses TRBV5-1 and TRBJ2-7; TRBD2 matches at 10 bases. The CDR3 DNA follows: TGCGCCAGCAGCTTGGCAGCGGGAGGGAGCTCCTACGAGCAGTACTTC. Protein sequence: CASSLAAGGSSYEQYF.